This TCR beta chain was obtained from a study of shared T cell receptors in the human thymus. Clones were read by immunoSEQ multiplex PCR, and TCRdb kept only the in-frame ones, dropping some. Of 630,000 or so clones detected, about 87% appear once; the ten largest clones hold roughly 0.0086%. Per germline, CDR1 SGHRS and CDR2 YFSETQ. J was trimmed by 6 bases and V by 0 bases; bases with no gene match: 2. This CDR3 region has 14 residues. The sample also formed part of further work on human thymus T cells.

The chain couples TRBV5-1 to TRBJ2-1, with TRBD1 matching over 8 bases. The sample consisted of thymocytes. This TCR was sampled from a boy in the first two years of life with a congenital heart defect. This CDR3 is CASSLGQGINEQFF. The CDR3 DNA sequence: TGCGCCAGCAGCTTGGGACAGGGGATCAATGAGCAGTTCTTC.